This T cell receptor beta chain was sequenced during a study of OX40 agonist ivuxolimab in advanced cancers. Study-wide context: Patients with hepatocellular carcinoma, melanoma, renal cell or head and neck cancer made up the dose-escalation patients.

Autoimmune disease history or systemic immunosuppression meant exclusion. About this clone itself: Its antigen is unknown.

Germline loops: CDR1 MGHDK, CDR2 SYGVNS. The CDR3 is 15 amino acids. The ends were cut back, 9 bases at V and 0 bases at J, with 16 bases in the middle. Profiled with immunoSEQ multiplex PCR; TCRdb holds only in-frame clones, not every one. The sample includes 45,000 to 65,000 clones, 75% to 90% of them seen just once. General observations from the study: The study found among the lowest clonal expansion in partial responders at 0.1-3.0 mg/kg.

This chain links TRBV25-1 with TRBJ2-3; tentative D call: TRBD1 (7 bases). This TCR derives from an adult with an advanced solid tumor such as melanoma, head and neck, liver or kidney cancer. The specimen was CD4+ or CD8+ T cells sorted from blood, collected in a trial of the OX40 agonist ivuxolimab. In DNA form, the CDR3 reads TGTGCCAGTCGGGCAGGGGGAGGTAGCACAGATACGCAGTATTTT. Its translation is CASRAGGGSTDTQYF.